This T cell receptor (beta chain) was observed in a study of T-cell memory formation after mild COVID-19 (dated by TCRdb to about 2021). Study-level background: Most TCR sequence clusters were specific to one of the two donors. In a couple of donors, T-cell clones that expanded and contracted after mild COVID-19 were tracked by sequencing TCRalpha and TCRbeta repertoires over time. The cohort was made up of two young adult volunteers, one female and one male, who were previously healthy.

Regarding this clonotype: Its antigen remains undetermined. No qualities accompany the bases; no much larger clone lies one base away.

Overall results and qualifications from the work: Clones contracting from day 15 to 85 had balanced CD4/CD8 phenotypes, while a second wave expanding from day 15 to 37 was biased towards CD4+. Only two mild cases were covered in the study, and larger cohorts including severe cases with pre-infection samples were considered necessary. Some responding clones were detected in pre-infection memory, suggesting pre-existing cross-reactive memory T cells joined the SARS-CoV-2 response. The second-wave clones that peaked on day 37 were not confirmed to be SARS-CoV-2 specific. Contracting CD4+ clones were located mainly in the CM and EM memory subsets, whereas CD8+ clones were found to be enriched in EMRA.

The CDR3 sequence holds 12 residues, the cysteine and phenylalanine included. The DNA shown is the 36-base CDR3, in frame from base 1. Taken from the germline V gene, the CDR1 and CDR2 loops are SGHRS and YFSETQ. V is clipped by 4 bases and J by 3 bases, and the sequence between their germline boundaries is 8 bases long. TCRdb shows the sequencer as Illumina NovaSeq 6000. cDNA libraries for TCRalpha and TCRbeta were prepared by 5'RACE using constant-segment primers, with sample barcodes and unique molecular identifiers added. RNA was extracted from every sample with Trizol reagent. Amplification of the libraries took two PCR steps, and the second step added a second sample barcode plus Illumina TruSeq adapters. Sequencing of the libraries was done on an Illumina NovaSeq, producing 2 x 150 bp paired-end reads. The published analysis was carried out like this. Demultiplexing of reads and collapsing into UMI-guided consensus sequences were performed with migec v1.2.7. Using mixcr v2.1.11, UMI consensuses were aligned to TRA and TRB V and J templates and then assembled into clonotypes. Expanded or contracted clonotypes were those called significant by both edgeR and NoisET, with noise models trained on biological replicates. For edgeR calls, a false discovery rate-adjusted p below 0.01 and a log2 fold-change threshold of 1 were applied. PCA with hierarchical clustering of max-normalized trajectories of the 1000 most abundant clonotypes was used as exploratory dynamics analysis. Each responding clone was given a CD4 or CD8 phenotype based on the CD4+ and CD8+ repertoires, which had been sequenced separately. TCRdb ran its own pipeline on the public reads, namely fastp trimming at Q25 and MiXCR clone calling, and kept in-frame beta chains. Identical CDR3 protein sequences are pooled into one entry, listed with their most common genes and DNA. TCRdb, not the authors, supplied the V and J calls. Across this sample there are 200,000 or so distinct CDR3 sequences, with over 9.5% seen only once. The leading ten clones occupy 3% to 4% of the sample.

Ficoll-Paque density gradient centrifugation was used to isolate PBMCs. The receptor comes from a man aged 18-30 years who had mild COVID-19 (a few samples of this study predate the infection). The sample titles of this study are shuffled in the database, so cell type and time point are left out; the donor was told from shared clones. Sequencing was done on a sample of PBMCs or a T cell subset sorted from them (not recorded which). The sequence joins TRBV5-1 to TRBJ2-7, with the identity of the D gene unclear. The DNA sequence is TGCGCCAGCAGCCTGACCGACTACGAGCAGTACTTC. This is translated as CASSLTDYEQYF.